Presented here are 25 T cell receptor beta chains from one specimen sequenced in a study of blood T cell repertoires in COVID-19. Using immunoSEQ multiplex PCR, the repertoire was profiled, and TCRdb retains in-frame clones only, with some absent. The sample holds around 80,000 clones, under 85% seen once. Source material: peripheral blood. The receptor source for this set is a human donor in a cohort sampled during active COVID-19.

The rearrangement joins TRBV5-1 to TRBJ2-3; the match to TRBD2 covers 8 bases. V lost 4 bases to trimming and J lost 1 base; unmatched junction nucleotides: 2. Per the germline V gene, CDR1 is SGHRS and CDR2 is YFSETQ. CDR3 length: 14 amino acids. The CDR3 sequence is CASSLSGGTDTQYF. The CDR3 nucleotides are TGCGCCAGCAGCCTTAGCGGGGGCACAGATACGCAGTATTTT.

V usage is TRBV6-5 and J usage is TRBJ2-7; 9 positions agree with TRBD1. The trim removed 5 bases at V and 3 bases at J, leaving 8 bases unmatched. In germline, CDR1 is MNHEY, CDR2 SVGAGI. The CDR3 has 15 amino acids. The CDR3 DNA is TGTGCCAGCAGTCCCTCCTGGGACAGGGTCTACGAGCAGTACTTC. Translation: CASSPSWDRVYEQYF.

The rearrangement uses TRBV11-2 and TRBJ2-3, with 8 bases lining up with TRBD2. V lost 4 bases and J lost 1; bases outside the gene matches: 4. The length of the CDR3 is 15 residues. Germline V gene lookup returns CDR1 SGHAT and CDR2 FQNNGV. In nucleotides, the CDR3 is TGTGCCAGCAGCTCATCGGGAGGGGGCACAGATACGCAGTATTTT. Protein sequence: CASSSSGGGTDTQYF.

The chain links TRBV28 to TRBJ2-5; perhaps TRBD1 as D (6 bases). The V end was cut by 3 bases, the J end by 3 bases, with 17 bases between. The CDR3 is 16 amino acids. Germline CDR1 and CDR2: MDHEN and SYDVKM. Here the CDR3 DNA reads TGTGCCAGCAGTTTCTCGGCAGGGGCTGGGGAAGAGACCCAGTACTTC. Translating it yields CASSFSAGAGEETQYF.

The J gene is TRBJ2-7, the V gene TRBV7-8; TRBD2 matches 7 bases. Per the germline V gene, CDR1 is SGHVS and CDR2 is FQNEAQ. CDR3 length: 16 amino acids. The ends lost 5 bases at V and 3 bases at J; junction bases unmatched: 13. The CDR3 DNA reads TGTGCCAGCAGCCCGAGGGGTAGCGGGTCTTACTACGAGCAGTACTTC. Its protein product is CASSPRGSGSYYEQYF.

On this clone itself: The same CDR3 is also encoded by other DNA sequences in this sample. The chain is built from TRBV5-4 and TRBJ1-1; tentative D call: TRBD1 (5 bases). Germline V gene data show CDR1 as SGHNT and CDR2 as YYREEE (reference sequence). V lost 4 bases and J lost 1, with 11 bases in between. The CDR3 sequence is 14 residues long. CDR3 amino acids: CASSPRRENTEAFF. The CDR3 nucleotides read TGTGCCAGCAGCCCCCGCAGGGAGAACACTGAAGCTTTCTTT. The variable domain in full, completed from reference TRBV5-4 and TRBJ1-1, reads ETGVTQSPTHLIKTRGQQVTLRCSSQSGHNTVSWYQQALGQGPQFIFQYYREEENGRGNFPPRFSGLQFPNYSSELNVNALELDDSALYLCASSPRRENTEAFFGQGTRLTVV.

This clone was seen more than once but under ten times. The chain carries TRBV24-1 and TRBJ1-5; D ambiguous. The germline CDR1 and CDR2 sequences are KGHDR and SFDVKD. The V end was cut by 4 bases, the J end by 0 bases, with 12 bases between. CDR3 length: 16 residues. The CDR3 loop is CATSDRDAHSNQPQHF. The CDR3 nucleotides are TGTGCCACCAGTGACCGGGATGCCCATAGCAATCAGCCCCAGCATTTT.

Only one count was recorded for this clone. The V and J genes are TRBV7-9 and TRBJ1-4, with a weak D call TRBD1 (5 bases). Germline CDR1 is SEHNR and CDR2 is FQNEAQ (reference sequence). The CDR3 is 19 residues long. Trimming pared 5 bases from V and 7 bases from J, leaving 29 bases between. The CDR3 coding sequence is TGTGCCAGCAGCCCCTGGGATGGGGCAGGCGCAATGGTGGGTGAAAAACTGTTTTTT. Its protein product is CASSPWDGAGAMVGEKLFF.

The V and J genes are TRBV10-3 and TRBJ2-7, with TRBD2 matching over 7 bases. Germline trimming cut 1 base from V and 1 base from J; bases unmatched to any gene: 4. The CDR3 loop spans 15 amino acids. Germline loops: CDR1 ENHRY, CDR2 SYGVKD. The DNA for the CDR3 is TGTGCCATCAGTGAGTTCGAGCGGGGTTCCTACGAGCAGTACTTC. Translated: CAISEFERGSYEQYF.

This chain joins TRBV25-1 and TRBJ2-3, with TRBD1 matching over 7 bases. The V gene end was trimmed by 4 bases and the J gene end by 10 bases; junction bases not matched to a gene: 11. The CDR3 contains 14 residues. Germline assignment: CDR1 MGHDK and CDR2 SYGVNS. DNA of the CDR3: TGTGCCAGCAGTGGGGGACAGCATAAGATAGCGCAGTATTTT. Protein: CASSGGQHKIAQYF.

The chain combines TRBV5-4 with TRBJ2-1; TRBD2 aligns across 8 bases. Unmatched junction bases numbered 1, after V lost 0 bases and J lost 2 bases. The germline V gene has CDR1 SGHNT and CDR2 YYREEE (reference sequence). This CDR3 is 15 amino acids long. DNA of the CDR3: TGTGCCAGCAGCTTGGGGCGGGGGGCCTACAATGAGCAGTTCTTC. Protein product: CASSLGRGAYNEQFF. Supplemented by reference TRBV5-4 and TRBJ2-1, the full variable domain reads ETGVTQSPTHLIKTRGQQVTLRCSSQSGHNTVSWYQQALGQGPQFIFQYYREEENGRGNFPPRFSGLQFPNYSSELNVNALELDDSALYLCASSLGRGAYNEQFFGPGTRLTVL.

The chain links TRBV19 to TRBJ1-3, with TRBD1 identical over 7 bases. The CDR3 totals 15 residues. Germline CDR1 is LNHDA and CDR2 is SQIVND (reference sequence). V was pared by 5 bases and J by 5 bases, with 9 bases of the junction left unmatched. The CDR3 DNA is TGTGCCAGTAGTGTCTCCGGGACAGCACGAAACACCATATATTTT. Amino acid sequence: CASSVSGTARNTIYF.

Turning to this clone: A read error may account for a junction end that differs from germline. This chain joins TRBV5-5 and TRBJ2-2; 9 nucleotides agree with TRBD1. The CDR3 is 16 residues long. Germline loops: CDR1 SGHKS, CDR2 YYEKEE (reference sequence). CDR3 DNA: TGTGCCAGCAGCTTCACCCCCGGGACAGGGTTTGGGGGGCTGTTTTTT. Its translation: CASSFTPGTGFGGLFF.

The chain is built from TRBV11-3 and TRBJ2-1; 10 nucleotides agree with TRBD2. This CDR3 spans 19 amino acids. V was clipped by 7 bases and J by 2 bases; unmatched bases: 17. Germline CDR1 reads SGHNT; CDR2 reads YENEEA. Here the CDR3 reads CASTPGASGGVSPYNEQFF. The CDR3 bases are TGTGCCAGCACCCCGGGGGCTAGCGGGGGTGTCTCACCCTACAATGAGCAGTTCTTC.

V and J are TRBV5-1 and TRBJ2-4; 7 nucleotides match TRBD2. Looked up from germline, CDR1 is SGHRS and CDR2 is YFSETQ. After removal of 1 base from V and 1 base from J, the junction contained 8 bases not matched to a gene. The CDR3 is made up of 17 amino acids. The CDR3: CASSLSTGGDAKNIQYF. The CDR3 coding sequence is TGCGCCAGCAGCTTGAGTACTGGGGGGGATGCCAAAAACATTCAGTACTTC. Full variable domain (remainder filled in from reference TRBV5-1 and TRBJ2-4): KAGVTQTPRYLIKTRGQQVTLSCSPISGHRSVSWYQQTPGQGLQFLFEYFSETQRNKGNFPGRFSGRQFSNSRSEMNVSTLELGDSALYLCASSLSTGGDAKNIQYFGAGTRLSVL.

This clone has only one observation. This chain joins TRBV11-2 and TRBJ2-5; TRBD1 is a possible D gene (5 bases). The germline gives CDR1 SGHAT, CDR2 FQNNGV. The V end was cut by 1 base, the J end by 5 bases, with 11 bases between. CDR3 length: 14 residues. The CDR3 reads CASSLAPGSETQYF. The CDR3 DNA follows: TGTGCCAGCAGCTTAGCCCCAGGGTCGGAGACCCAGTACTTC.

The gene calls are TRBV5-1 and TRBJ1-1, with D hard to call. V lost 0 bases to trimming and J lost 2 bases, with 11 bases between them. Germline values: CDR1 SGHRS, CDR2 YFSETQ. The CDR3 covers 15 residues. The DNA for the CDR3 is TGCGCCAGCAGCTTGGTAGGAGATCCCAACACTGAAGCTTTCTTT. Translated: CASSLVGDPNTEAFF.

This chain connects TRBV7-8 to TRBJ2-1, with D maybe TRBD2 (5 bases). The V gene's germline CDR1 is SGHVS and CDR2 FQNEAQ. This CDR3 has 15 residues. Trimming pared 4 bases from V and 0 bases from J, leaving 10 bases between. CDR3 amino acids: CASSSGKSSYNEQFF. As DNA, the CDR3 is TGTGCCAGCAGCTCCGGGAAGAGCTCCTACAATGAGCAGTTCTTC.

This clone has a single count. This sequence joins TRBV6-5 and TRBJ2-3; weak D call: TRBD1 (6 bases). Trimming stripped 2 bases from V and 2 bases from J, with 14 bases between. The CDR3 extends over 16 amino acids. Looked up from germline, CDR1 is MNHEY and CDR2 is SVGAGI. The CDR3: CASSYVYGTLTDTQYF. CDR3 in DNA: TGTGCCAGCAGTTACGTGTACGGGACACTCACAGATACGCAGTATTTT.

This rearrangement joins TRBV27 to TRBJ2-7, with D tentatively TRBD2 (6 bases). This CDR3 contains 13 residues. V was clipped by 5 bases and J by 0 bases, with 8 bases between them. Germline CDR1 MNHEY, CDR2 SMNVEV (reference sequence). The CDR3 DNA follows: TGTGCCAGCAGTCCCGGGAGCTCCTACGAGCAGTACTTC. Protein product: CASSPGSSYEQYF.

This rearrangement joins TRBV7-7 to TRBJ2-5; TRBD2 aligns across 13 bases. V shed 5 bases and J 4 bases; nucleotides not matched to a gene: 4. The CDR3 contains 15 residues. Germline V gene data show CDR1 as SSHAT and CDR2 as FNYEAQ (reference sequence). The CDR3 loop is CASSRTSGRGETQYF. The CDR3 DNA sequence: TGTGCCAGCAGCCGGACTAGCGGGAGAGGAGAGACCCAGTACTTC.

This chain uses TRBV9 with TRBJ2-5; 7 bases align to TRBD2. J lost 5 bases, V lost 0 bases, and 10 bases had no gene match. The CDR3 spans 16 residues. Germline V lookup: CDR1 SGDLS, CDR2 YYNGEE. DNA of the CDR3: TGTGCCAGCAGCGTAGAGGCGGGAGCATCTAGGGAGACCCAGTACTTC. It translates to CASSVEAGASRETQYF.

The V call is TRBV27, the J call TRBJ1-1; maybe TRBD1 (5 bases). Germline V CDR1 and CDR2: MNHEY, SMNVEV (reference sequence). Trimming took 5 bases from V and 0 from J, leaving 16 bases between them. This CDR3 contains 16 residues. The CDR3: CASSRLIGALNTEAFF. In DNA, the CDR3 is TGTGCCAGCAGTCGCCTAATAGGGGCCCTGAACACTGAAGCTTTCTTT.

V gene TRBV14 combines with J gene TRBJ2-1; D perhaps matches TRBD1 (5 bases). V shed 4 bases and J shed 1 base, with 17 bases lying between them. This CDR3 contains 17 residues. In germline, CDR1 is SGHDN, CDR2 FVKESK. CDR3 amino acids: CASSRSHSAGSYNEQFF. For the CDR3, the DNA is TGTGCCAGCAGCCGCTCCCACTCGGCAGGGTCCTACAATGAGCAGTTCTTC. Based on the CDR3 plus reference TRBV14 and TRBJ2-1, the full variable domain is EAGVTQFPSHSVIEKGQTVTLRCDPISGHDNLYWYRRVMGKEIKFLLHFVKESKQDESGMPNNRFLAERTGGTYSTLKVQPAELEDSGVYFCASSRSHSAGSYNEQFFGPGTRLTVL.

The chain couples TRBV2 to TRBJ2-3, with 9 bases aligning to TRBD2. V shed 6 bases and J 5 bases; nucleotides not matched to a gene: 6. The germline V gene encodes CDR1 SNHLY and CDR2 FYNNEI. The CDR3 is 14 residues long. The CDR3 DNA sequence: TGTGCCAGCAGATATAGCGGGAGCCAAGATACGCAGTATTTT. Translating it yields CASRYSGSQDTQYF. The whole variable domain, filled in from reference TRBV2 and TRBJ2-3, reads EPEVTQTPSHQVTQMGQEVILRCVPISNHLYFYWYRQILGQKVEFLVSFYNNEISEKSEIFDDQFSVERPDGSNFTLKIRSTKLEDSAMYFCASRYSGSQDTQYFGPGTRLTVL.